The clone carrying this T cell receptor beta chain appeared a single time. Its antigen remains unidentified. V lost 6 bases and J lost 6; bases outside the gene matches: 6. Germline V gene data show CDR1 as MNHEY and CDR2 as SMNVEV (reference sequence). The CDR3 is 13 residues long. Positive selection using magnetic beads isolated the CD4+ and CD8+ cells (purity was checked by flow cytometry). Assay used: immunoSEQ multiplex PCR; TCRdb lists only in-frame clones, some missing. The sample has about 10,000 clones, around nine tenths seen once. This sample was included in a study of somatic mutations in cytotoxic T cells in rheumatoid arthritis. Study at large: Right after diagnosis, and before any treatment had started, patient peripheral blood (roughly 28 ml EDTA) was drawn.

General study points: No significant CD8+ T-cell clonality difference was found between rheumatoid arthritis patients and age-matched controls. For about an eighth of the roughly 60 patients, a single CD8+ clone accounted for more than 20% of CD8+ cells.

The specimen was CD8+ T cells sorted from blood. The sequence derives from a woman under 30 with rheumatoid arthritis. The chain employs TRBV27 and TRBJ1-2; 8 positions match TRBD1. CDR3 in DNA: TGTGCCAGCAGCCTAGGACAGGGTGATGGCTACACCTTC. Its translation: CASSLGQGDGYTF.